This T cell receptor (beta chain) was documented in a study of T cells in Graves' hyperthyroidism and ophthalmopathy. The sample holds many counts of this clonotype. Its antigen remains unknown. RNA transcripts gave rise to amplified TCR beta CDR3 regions. When the TCR CDR3 underwent first-round RT-PCR, the HTBI primer set was used. TCRdb reprocessed the multiplex PCR reads with MiXCR, giving one entry per CDR3 protein. The sample lists a few hundred thousand distinct CDR3 sequences, around 16% seen once, with about 3.5% in the top ten. The CDR3 loop spans 15 amino acids. Germline V gene data show CDR1 as SGHRS and CDR2 as YFSETQ. V was shortened by 3 bases and J by 1 base, with 13 bases between the two germline ends. Uncontrolled infection, other autoimmune disease, pregnancy or lactation led to exclusion. From approximately 9.3 ml of fresh peripheral blood, PBMCs were isolated. Broader study findings: The model's output predicted ophthalmopathy at a median of roughly seven months prior to onset. Blood also held most thyroid clonotypes expanded beyond 0.001.

Source material: blood. This sequence originates from a woman aged 40 to 49 with Graves' ophthalmopathy. The chain is built from TRBV5-1 and TRBJ1-1; tentatively, D is TRBD1 (5 bases). CDR3 loop: CASSWKGLGNTEAFF. In nucleotides, the CDR3 is TGCGCCAGCAGCTGGAAGGGGTTGGGGAACACTGAAGCTTTCTTT.